Listed below are T cell receptor beta chains from one sample, sequenced in a study of human T cells and chemical hapten exposure. One entry per CDR3 protein results from TCRdb running MiXCR on the RACE reads. The sample lists more than 95,000 distinct CDR3 sequences, 25% to 35% occurring once. Sequences were derived from whole blood, sampled in connection with sensitization to the hapten diphenylcyclopropenone (DPC). The receptors stem from a middle-aged man with alopecia areata. Some clones in this sample may be carry-over from other donors' samples. Both conserved end residues are part of each CDR3. The order of the fields is D gene, V gene, clone size, J gene, CDR3 protein, CDR3 DNA. D genes are given only for firm matches. The size of a clone is reported for some rows only, either as once, few or many, or as a class for expanded clones.

d_call: NA; v_call: TRBV20-1; clone_size: NA; j_call: TRBJ1-1; cdr3_aa: CSANPSLNTEAFF; cdr3_nt: TGCAGTGCTAATCCGAGCTTGAACACTGAAGCTTTCTTT
d_call: TRBD2; v_call: TRBV10-2; clone_size: NA; j_call: TRBJ2-3; cdr3_aa: CASSSTYSAGTTDTQYF; cdr3_nt: TGCGCCAGCAGTTCCACCTATTCAGCGGGAACAACAGATACGCAGTATTTT
d_call: TRBD2; v_call: TRBV7-2; clone_size: few; j_call: TRBJ2-7; cdr3_aa: CASSNGGYEQYF; cdr3_nt: TGTGCCAGCAGTAACGGGGGGTACGAGCAGTACTTC
d_call: TRBD2; v_call: TRBV7-6; clone_size: NA; j_call: TRBJ2-1; cdr3_aa: CASSSFLAGVKYNEQFF; cdr3_nt: TGTGCCAGCAGCTCGTTTCTAGCGGGAGTTAAGTACAATGAGCAGTTCTTC
d_call: TRBD1; v_call: TRBV6-2/TRBV6-3; clone_size: NA; j_call: TRBJ2-6; cdr3_aa: CACGQAPANVLTF; cdr3_nt: TGTGCCTGTGGACAGGCGCCGGCCAACGTCCTGACTTTC
d_call: TRBD2; v_call: TRBV7-8; clone_size: NA; j_call: TRBJ2-3; cdr3_aa: CASSLESGLAGVGTDTQYF; cdr3_nt: TGTGCCAGCAGCTTAGAATCCGGACTAGCGGGAGTAGGGACAGATACGCAGTATTTT
d_call: NA; v_call: TRBV28; clone_size: NA; j_call: TRBJ2-3; cdr3_aa: CASSFDGYNTDTQYF; cdr3_nt: TGTGCCAGCAGTTTCGACGGGTACAACACAGATACGCAGTATTTT
d_call: TRBD1; v_call: TRBV7-8; clone_size: NA; j_call: TRBJ2-2; cdr3_aa: CASSPRPGGNTGELFF; cdr3_nt: TGTGCCAGCAGCCCGCGTCCAGGGGGCAACACCGGGGAGCTGTTTTTT
d_call: NA; v_call: TRBV4-3; clone_size: once; j_call: TRBJ2-7; cdr3_aa: CASSQARGPYEQYF; cdr3_nt: TGCGCCAGCAGCCAAGCCCGGGGACCCTACGAGCAGTACTTC
d_call: NA; v_call: TRBV6-5; clone_size: NA; j_call: TRBJ2-7; cdr3_aa: CASSYGGRGHEQYF; cdr3_nt: TGTGCCAGCAGTTACGGGGGCCGAGGGCACGAGCAGTACTTC
d_call: TRBD1; v_call: TRBV27; clone_size: NA; j_call: TRBJ2-3; cdr3_aa: CASSRDSLVATDTQYF; cdr3_nt: TGTGCCAGCAGTCGGGACAGCCTTGTAGCTACAGATACGCAGTATTTT
d_call: TRBD2; v_call: TRBV6-1; clone_size: NA; j_call: TRBJ2-3; cdr3_aa: CASSEGLAGTGGSTDTQYF; cdr3_nt: TGTGCCAGCAGTGAGGGACTAGCGGGCACCGGGGGCAGCACAGATACGCAGTATTTT
d_call: NA; v_call: TRBV6-5; clone_size: NA; j_call: TRBJ2-4; cdr3_aa: CASRRRSAKNIQYF; cdr3_nt: TGTGCCAGCAGACGTCGTTCAGCCAAAAACATTCAGTACTTC
d_call: TRBD1; v_call: TRBV29-1; clone_size: few; j_call: TRBJ2-7; cdr3_aa: CSVAGGLESYEQYF; cdr3_nt: TGCAGCGTGGCAGGGGGCCTGGAAAGCTACGAGCAGTACTTC
d_call: NA; v_call: TRBV12-3/TRBV12-4; clone_size: many; j_call: TRBJ2-2; cdr3_aa: CASSPRITGELFF; cdr3_nt: TGTGCCAGCAGCCCCAGGATCACCGGGGAGCTGTTTTTT
d_call: TRBD1; v_call: TRBV20-1; clone_size: few; j_call: TRBJ1-6; cdr3_aa: CSARTGSYNSPLHF; cdr3_nt: TGCAGTGCTAGGACAGGGAGCTATAATTCACCCCTCCACTTT
d_call: NA; v_call: TRBV29-1; clone_size: few; j_call: TRBJ2-6; cdr3_aa: CSVSRTTGLGGANVLTF; cdr3_nt: TGCAGCGTCTCCCGCACTACAGGTTTGGGAGGGGCCAACGTCCTGACTTTC
d_call: NA; v_call: TRBV28; clone_size: NA; j_call: TRBJ2-2; cdr3_aa: CASRSRPRELFF; cdr3_nt: TGTGCCAGCCGGAGCCGGCCCCGGGAGCTGTTTTTT
d_call: TRBD2; v_call: TRBV2; clone_size: NA; j_call: TRBJ2-1; cdr3_aa: CASIRDYPDNEQFF; cdr3_nt: TGTGCCAGCATTCGGGACTACCCAGACAATGAGCAGTTCTTC
d_call: TRBD2; v_call: TRBV5-1; clone_size: NA; j_call: TRBJ2-7; cdr3_aa: CASSLSSGGAYEQYF; cdr3_nt: TGCGCCAGCAGCTTGAGCAGCGGGGGAGCCTACGAGCAGTACTTC
d_call: NA; v_call: TRBV25-1; clone_size: few; j_call: TRBJ2-7; cdr3_aa: CASSGPGWYF; cdr3_nt: TGTGCCAGCAGTGGCCCAGGGTGGTACTTC
d_call: NA; v_call: TRBV3-1; clone_size: NA; j_call: TRBJ2-3; cdr3_aa: CASSQDPTVNTQYF; cdr3_nt: TGTGCCAGCAGCCAAGACCCGACTGTAAATACGCAGTATTTT